The 7 T cell receptor beta chains in this list originate from one sample, sequenced in a study of blood T cell repertoires in COVID-19. The repertoire was sequenced with immunoSEQ multiplex PCR; TCRdb's copy has only in-frame clones and lacks some. This table has about 180,000 clones, more than 80% appearing once. The material sequenced was PBMCs or T cells enriched from blood (not recorded which). These receptor sequences come from a man aged 35 to 55 who had recovered from COVID-19.

CDR3 coding DNA: TGTGCCAGCAGCTTAAGCGGGGGTAGGGATACGCAGTATTTT. It yields the protein CASSLSGGRDTQYF. The J gene is TRBJ2-3, the V gene TRBV7-3; 7 bases match TRBD2. V was clipped by 1 base and J by 6 bases; unmatched bases: 4. Germline V CDR1 and CDR2: SGHTA, FQGTGA. CDR3 length equals 14 residues.

The chain combines TRBV9 with TRBJ1-1, with D uncertain. Germline V gene sequence: CDR1 SGDLS, CDR2 YYNGEE. The CDR3 sequence is 15 residues long. V gave up 4 bases and J gave up 3 bases, with 16 bases separating them. The CDR3: CASSPVVPRDTEAFF. The DNA for the CDR3 is TGTGCCAGCAGCCCCGTGGTCCCCCGGGACACTGAAGCTTTCTTT.

This sequence joins TRBV5-1 and TRBJ2-2, with a tentative D call TRBD2 (5 bases). The CDR3 has 17 amino acids. Germline V gives CDR1 SGHRS, CDR2 YFSETQ. The V gene lost 3 bases and the J gene lost 4 bases, with 19 bases spanning the gap. The DNA for the CDR3 is TGCGCCAGCAGCTCAAGAGGTGGGAGTGACCCCACCGGGGAGCTGTTTTTT. Its protein product is CASSSRGGSDPTGELFF.

This chain uses TRBV14 with TRBJ2-7; no clear D gene. The CDR3 covers 12 residues. Looked up from germline, CDR1 is SGHDN and CDR2 is FVKESK. V gave up 4 bases and J gave up 9 bases, with 13 bases separating them. The CDR3 DNA reads TGTGCCAGCAGCCTCCTCCCTCGAGTGCAGTACTTC. The encoded protein is CASSLLPRVQYF.

The gene calls are TRBV2 and TRBJ1-6, with 7 nucleotides matching TRBD1. CDR1 and CDR2 from the germline V gene are SNHLY and FYNNEI. V dropped 2 bases and J dropped 9; count of bases not matched to a gene: 13. The CDR3 contains 17 residues. CDR3 loop: CASSESRSRQGGSPLHF. CDR3 bases: TGTGCCAGCAGTGAATCGAGGTCGAGACAGGGAGGTTCACCCCTCCACTTT. The whole variable domain, remainder taken from reference TRBV2 and TRBJ1-6, is EPEVTQTPSHQVTQMGQEVILRCVPISNHLYFYWYRQILGQKVEFLVSFYNNEISEKSEIFDDQFSVERPDGSNFTLKIRSTKLEDSAMYFCASSESRSRQGGSPLHFGNGTRLTVT.

Only one count was recorded for this clone. The chain links TRBV12-3 or TRBV12-4 to TRBJ1-1, with D uncertain. This CDR3 is built from 11 residues. Trimming took off 10 bases at V and 3 bases at J, with 9 bases between the two ends. DNA of the CDR3: TGTGCCACCGAAAGAGACACTGAAGCTTTCTTT. Translating it yields CATERDTEAFF.

V is TRBV18 and J is TRBJ2-3; 7 bases fit TRBD1. V lost 4 bases and J lost 3; bases outside the gene matches: 7. The CDR3 loop spans 15 amino acids. In germline, CDR1 is KGHSH, CDR2 LQKENI. This CDR3 reads CASSRYRGTTDTQYF. CDR3 sequence (DNA): TGTGCCAGCTCACGATACAGGGGAACGACAGATACGCAGTATTTT.